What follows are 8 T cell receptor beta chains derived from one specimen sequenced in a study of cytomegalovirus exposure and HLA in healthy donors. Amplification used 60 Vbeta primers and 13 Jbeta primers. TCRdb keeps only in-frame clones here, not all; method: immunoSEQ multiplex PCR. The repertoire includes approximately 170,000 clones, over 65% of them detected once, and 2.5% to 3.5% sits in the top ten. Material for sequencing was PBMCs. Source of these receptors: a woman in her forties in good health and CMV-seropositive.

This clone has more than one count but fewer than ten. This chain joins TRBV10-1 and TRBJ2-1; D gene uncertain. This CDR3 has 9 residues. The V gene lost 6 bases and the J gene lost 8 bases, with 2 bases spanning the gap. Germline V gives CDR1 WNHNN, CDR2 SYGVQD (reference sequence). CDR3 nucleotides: TGCGCCAGCAGCTATGAGCAGTTCTTC. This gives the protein CASSYEQFF.

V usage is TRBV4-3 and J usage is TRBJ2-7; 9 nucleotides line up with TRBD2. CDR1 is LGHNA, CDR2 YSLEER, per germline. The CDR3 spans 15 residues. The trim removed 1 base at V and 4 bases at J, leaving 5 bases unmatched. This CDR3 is CASSQGTSAWYEQYF. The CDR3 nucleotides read TGCGCCAGCAGCCAAGGGACTAGCGCTTGGTACGAGCAGTACTTC.

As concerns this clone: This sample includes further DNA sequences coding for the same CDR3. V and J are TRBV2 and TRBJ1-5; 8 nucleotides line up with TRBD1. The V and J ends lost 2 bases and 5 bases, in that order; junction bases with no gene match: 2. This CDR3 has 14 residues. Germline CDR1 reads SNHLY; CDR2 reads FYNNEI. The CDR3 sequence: CASSEQGAYQPQHF. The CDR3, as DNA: TGTGCCAGCAGTGAACAGGGGGCCTATCAGCCCCAGCATTTT.

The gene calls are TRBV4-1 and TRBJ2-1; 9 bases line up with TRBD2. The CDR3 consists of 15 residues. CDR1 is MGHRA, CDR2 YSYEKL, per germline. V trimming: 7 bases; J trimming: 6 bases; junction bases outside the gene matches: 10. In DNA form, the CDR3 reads TGCGCCAGCAACCGAGGATCTAGCGGGACCAATGAGCAGTTCTTC. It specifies CASNRGSSGTNEQFF.

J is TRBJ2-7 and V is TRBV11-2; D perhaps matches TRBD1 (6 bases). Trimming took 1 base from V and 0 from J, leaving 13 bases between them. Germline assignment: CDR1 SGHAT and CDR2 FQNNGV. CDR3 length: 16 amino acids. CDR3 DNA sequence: TGTGCCAGCAGCTTAGGAGGGACACAACACTCCTACGAGCAGTACTTC. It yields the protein CASSLGGTQHSYEQYF. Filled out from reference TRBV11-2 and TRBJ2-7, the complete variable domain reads EAGVAQSPRYKIIEKRQSVAFWCNPISGHATLYWYQQILGQGPKLLIQFQNNGVVDDSQLPKDRFSAERLKGVDSTLKIQPAKLEDSAVYLCASSLGGTQHSYEQYFGPGTRLTVT.

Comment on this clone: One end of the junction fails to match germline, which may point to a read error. CDR3 DNA: TGTGCCAGCAGTGAATATAGGGACTCCTACGAGCAGTGCTTC. This gives the protein CASSEYRDSYEQCF. V and J are TRBV6-1 and TRBJ2-7; perhaps TRBD2 as D (6 bases). The germline CDR1 and CDR2 sequences are MNHNS and SASEGT. CDR3 size: 14 residues.

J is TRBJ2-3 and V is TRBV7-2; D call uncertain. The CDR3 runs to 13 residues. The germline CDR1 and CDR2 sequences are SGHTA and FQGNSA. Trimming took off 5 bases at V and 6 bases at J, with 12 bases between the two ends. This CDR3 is CASSLHGSDTQYF. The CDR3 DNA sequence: TGTGCCAGCAGCCTCCATGGCTCCGATACGCAGTATTTT.

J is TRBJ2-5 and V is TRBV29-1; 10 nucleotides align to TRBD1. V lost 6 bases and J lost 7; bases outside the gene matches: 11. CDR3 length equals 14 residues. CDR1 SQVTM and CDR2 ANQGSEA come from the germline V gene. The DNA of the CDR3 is TGCAGCGTAGGAACTGGACAGGGGGATGGGACCCAGTACTTC. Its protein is CSVGTGQGDGTQYF.